These T cell receptor beta chains were read from a single sample in a study of identical twins. One entry per CDR3 protein, called by TCRdb with MiXCR from the 5' RACE reads. The top ten clones hold over 4% of a sample with 650,000 to 750,000 distinct CDR3 sequences, about 20% of them seen once. Another study also made use of these data, one on T cells expressing NK-cell markers.

Sequenced input: PBMCs. These receptors were taken from a woman aged 18-29 years in good health. Each CDR3 is given with its conserved first and last residue. The order of the fields is J gene, clone size, V gene, CDR3 length, D gene, CDR3 protein, CDR3 DNA. The D gene is left open where the match is weak. Size is stated for part of the rows, as once, few or many counts, or as a class when the clone is expanded.

J gene: TRBJ1-1
clone size: -
V gene: TRBV6-2/TRBV6-3
CDR3 length: 14
D gene: -
CDR3 protein: CASSYSAGVTEAFF
CDR3 DNA: TGTGCCAGCAGTTACTCGGCAGGGGTCACTGAAGCTTTCTTT

J gene: TRBJ1-2
clone size: few
V gene: TRBV11-2
CDR3 length: 14
D gene: -
CDR3 protein: CASSLAGSVNGYTF
CDR3 DNA: TGTGCCAGCAGCTTAGCCGGCAGCGTAAATGGCTACACCTTC

J gene: TRBJ2-5
clone size: few
V gene: TRBV29-1
CDR3 length: 12
D gene: -
CDR3 protein: CSATTVPETQYF
CDR3 DNA: TGCAGCGCCACGACAGTCCCAGAGACCCAGTACTTC

J gene: TRBJ1-2
clone size: many
V gene: TRBV10-3
CDR3 length: 16
D gene: -
CDR3 protein: CAISITTGTANYGYTF
CDR3 DNA: TGTGCCATCAGCATTACTACAGGCACAGCTAACTATGGCTACACCTTC

J gene: TRBJ2-2
clone size: -
V gene: TRBV10-3
CDR3 length: 15
D gene: -
CDR3 protein: CAISDPTWGAGELFF
CDR3 DNA: TGTGCCATCAGTGACCCTACTTGGGGGGCCGGGGAGCTGTTTTTT

J gene: TRBJ1-4
clone size: many
V gene: TRBV6-5
CDR3 length: 14
D gene: -
CDR3 protein: CASSYRGSGEKLFF
CDR3 DNA: TGTGCCAGCAGTTATAGGGGTTCGGGTGAAAAACTGTTTTTT

J gene: TRBJ2-1
clone size: -
V gene: TRBV18
CDR3 length: 15
D gene: TRBD2
CDR3 protein: CASSPRETSDNEQFF
CDR3 DNA: TGTGCCAGCTCACCACGTGAGACTAGCGACAATGAGCAGTTCTTC

J gene: TRBJ2-1
clone size: few
V gene: TRBV27
CDR3 length: 16
D gene: -
CDR3 protein: CASGGPGGRSYNEQFF
CDR3 DNA: TGTGCCAGCGGGGGCCCTGGGGGCCGCTCCTACAATGAGCAGTTCTTC

J gene: TRBJ2-7
clone size: -
V gene: TRBV5-5
CDR3 length: 12
D gene: -
CDR3 protein: CASIGTHYEQYF
CDR3 DNA: TGTGCCAGCATTGGGACACACTACGAGCAGTACTTC

J gene: TRBJ2-2
clone size: few
V gene: TRBV29-1
CDR3 length: 22
D gene: TRBD1
CDR3 protein: CSVGRIIRDRESVVANTGELFF
CDR3 DNA: TGCAGCGTTGGAAGAATAATCCGGGACAGGGAATCGGTGGTCGCGAACACCGGGGAGCTGTTTTTT

J gene: TRBJ1-2
clone size: few
V gene: TRBV20-1
CDR3 length: 12
D gene: -
CDR3 protein: CSAPRGHYGYTF
CDR3 DNA: TGCAGTGCTCCCCGGGGTCACTATGGCTACACCTTC

J gene: TRBJ2-1
clone size: few
V gene: TRBV20-1
CDR3 length: 15
D gene: TRBD2
CDR3 protein: CSAKDGGGRYNEQFF
CDR3 DNA: TGCAGTGCTAAAGACGGGGGAGGGCGGTACAATGAGCAGTTCTTC

J gene: TRBJ2-7
clone size: -
V gene: TRBV21-1
CDR3 length: 13
D gene: -
CDR3 protein: CASSKAPGPGGIF
CDR3 DNA: TGTGCCAGCAGCAAAGCTCCGGGACCCGGGGGTATCTTC

J gene: TRBJ2-5
clone size: few
V gene: TRBV29-1
CDR3 length: 14
D gene: -
CDR3 protein: CSVITGRLQETQYF
CDR3 DNA: TGCAGCGTGATAACAGGACGCCTGCAAGAGACCCAGTACTTC

J gene: TRBJ2-1
clone size: few
V gene: TRBV15
CDR3 length: 18
D gene: TRBD1
CDR3 protein: CATSRTPGQRFGQNEQFF
CDR3 DNA: TGTGCCACCAGCAGAACACCGGGACAGCGATTCGGGCAAAATGAGCAGTTCTTC

J gene: TRBJ1-2
clone size: few
V gene: TRBV5-1
CDR3 length: 14
D gene: -
CDR3 protein: CASSLRREGVGYTF
CDR3 DNA: TGCGCCAGCAGCTTGAGGAGGGAGGGTGTTGGCTACACCTTC

J gene: TRBJ2-2
clone size: few
V gene: TRBV29-1
CDR3 length: 13
D gene: -
CDR3 protein: CSVIRGNTGELFF
CDR3 DNA: TGCAGCGTTATCAGGGGCAACACCGGGGAGCTGTTTTTT

J gene: TRBJ2-5
clone size: -
V gene: TRBV7-6
CDR3 length: 14
D gene: -
CDR3 protein: CASARTSVRETQYF
CDR3 DNA: TGTGCCAGCGCCCGGACCAGTGTTCGGGAGACCCAGTACTTC

J gene: TRBJ2-7
clone size: -
V gene: TRBV6-2/TRBV6-3
CDR3 length: 13
D gene: -
CDR3 protein: CASRPTVIYEQYF
CDR3 DNA: TGTGCCAGCAGGCCAACCGTCATTTACGAGCAGTACTTC